One and the same sample provided the 11 T cell receptor beta chains below, sequenced in a study of human T cells and chemical hapten exposure. Time point: patch test 1, 2 weeks after DPC sensitization. The treatment: therapeutic diphenylcyclopropenone sensitization with weekly scalp DPC. TCRdb processed the RACE reads anew with MiXCR; each CDR3 protein has one entry. This sample has roughly 360,000 distinct CDR3 sequences; 4.8% occur once, and the top ten carry 2% to 2.5%. The starting material was whole blood, obtained in connection with sensitization to the hapten diphenylcyclopropenone (DPC). All receptors derive from a woman in her fifties or sixties with alopecia areata. Some clones in this sample may be carry-over from other donors' samples.

This sequence joins TRBV28 and TRBJ1-1; 9 nucleotides match TRBD1. The germline CDR1 and CDR2 sequences are MDHEN and SYDVKM. CDR3 size: 17 residues. V lost 2 bases and J lost 9; bases outside the gene matches: 16. In DNA, the CDR3 is TGTGCCAGCAGTTTAAGGGCTTCGACAGGGGGTTTACCTAAAGCTTTCTTT. Amino acid sequence: CASSLRASTGGLPKAFF. Combining the CDR3 with reference TRBV28 and TRBJ1-1 gives the whole variable domain DVKVTQSSRYLVKRTGEKVFLECVQDMDHENMFWYRQDPGLGLRLIYFSYDVKMKEKGDIPEGYSVSREKKERFSLILESASTNQTSMYLCASSLRASTGGLPKAFFGQGTRLTVV.

This clonotype came up many times. The J gene is TRBJ2-3, the V gene TRBV6-8; 10 nucleotides line up with TRBD1. In germline, CDR1 is MNHGY, CDR2 SAAAGT. The CDR3 runs 15 residues. The J segment lost 9 bases and the V segment lost 8 bases, leaving 14 bases of the junction unmatched. The CDR3 here is CASLGPRDRGGTQYF. CDR3 bases: TGTGCCAGCCTGGGCCCCAGGGACAGGGGAGGCACGCAGTATTTT.

This clonotype showed up many times. The chain couples TRBV6-5 to TRBJ2-6; TRBD1 matches at 11 bases. The length of the CDR3 is 18 residues. From germline, CDR1 is MNHEY and CDR2 SVGAGI. V shed 1 base, J shed 0 bases, and the junction held 2 bases outside the gene matches. CDR3 loop: CASSYFGTGGSGANVLTF. The CDR3 DNA reads as TGTGCCAGCAGTTACTTCGGGACAGGGGGCTCTGGGGCCAACGTCCTGACTTTC.

This clonotype has a count of ten or more. J is TRBJ2-7 and V is TRBV28, with D unclear. The CDR3 has 11 residues. Germline assignment: CDR1 MDHEN and CDR2 SYDVKM. The V gene lost 10 bases and the J gene lost 2 bases, with 9 bases spanning the gap. The chain's CDR3 is CATYQAYEQYF. CDR3 sequence (DNA): TGTGCCACCTACCAGGCCTACGAGCAGTACTTC.

The chain recombines TRBV20-1 with TRBJ2-1; the match to TRBD2 covers 10 bases. The CDR3 spans 17 residues. Germline-derived CDR1 and CDR2 are DFQATT and SNEGSKA (reference sequence). Trimming removed 3 bases from V and 4 bases from J; junction bases left unmatched: 12. CDR3 sequence reads: CSASRSSGRASYNEQFF. The CDR3 region has the DNA TGCAGTGCTAGTAGATCAAGCGGGAGGGCCTCTTACAATGAGCAGTTCTTC.

The chain uses TRBV11-2 and TRBJ2-5, with D unclear. The length of the CDR3 is 12 residues. Germline V lookup: CDR1 SGHAT, CDR2 FQNNGV. Trimming shortened V by 4 bases and J by 5 bases, and 8 bases separated the two germline ends. The CDR3 spells CASSWRTETQYF. In DNA, the CDR3 is TGTGCCAGCAGCTGGAGAACGGAGACCCAGTACTTC.

This clonotype has ten or more counts. The chain joins TRBV20-1 to TRBJ1-5; tentative D call: TRBD1 (6 bases). The ends were cut back, 0 bases at V and 1 base at J, with 10 bases in the middle. This CDR3 region has 15 residues. From germline, CDR1 is DFQATT and CDR2 SNEGSKA (reference sequence). The CDR3 nucleotides read TGCAGTGCTAGAGATCCCGGGGGCAGCAATCAGCCCCAGCATTTT. Its protein is CSARDPGGSNQPQHF.

This clonotype has ten or more counts. CDR3 in DNA: TGTGCCAGCAGACCCCACTCCAGGGAGATGAACACTGAAGCTTTCTTT. Its protein is CASRPHSREMNTEAFF. This chain joins TRBV6-5 and TRBJ1-1, with D possibly matching TRBD1 (5 bases). The CDR3 length is 16 residues. Germline CDR1 and CDR2: MNHEY and SVGAGI. V was cut by 6 bases and J by 0 bases, with 17 bases left in between.

This clonotype was recorded a few times. This chain uses TRBV13 with TRBJ2-5, with D possibly being TRBD2 (6 bases). In germline, CDR1 is PRHDT, CDR2 FYEKMQ (reference sequence). This CDR3 spans 17 amino acids. V shed 1 base and J shed 2 bases, with 17 bases lying between them. In DNA, the CDR3 is TGTGCCAGCAGCTTAGATTTCCGACGGGGGATGCAAGAGACCCAGTACTTC. Its protein is CASSLDFRRGMQETQYF.

This chain uses TRBV27 with TRBJ1-5; 9 nucleotides agree with TRBD1. Trimming took 6 bases from V and 7 from J; bases not matched to a gene: 13. Germline V lookup: CDR1 MNHEY, CDR2 SMNVEV (reference sequence). The CDR3 is 16 amino acids. The CDR3 sequence is CASSPMGQGARQPQHF. The DNA for the CDR3 is TGTGCCAGCAGCCCCATGGGACAGGGCGCCCGACAGCCCCAGCATTTT.

The chain carries TRBV12-3 or TRBV12-4 and TRBJ1-1; possible D gene TRBD1, 5 bases. Trimming pared 6 bases from V and 0 bases from J, leaving 14 bases between. The length of the CDR3 is 15 residues. The CDR3 DNA sequence: TGTGCCAGCAGGACCGGTGGGGGACTGAACACTGAAGCTTTCTTT. Residues: CASRTGGGLNTEAFF.